Presented here are 30 T cell receptor beta chains from one specimen sequenced in a study of cytomegalovirus exposure and HLA in healthy donors. Use of 60 Vbeta and 13 Jbeta primers characterized the PCR. Sequencing used immunoSEQ multiplex PCR; TCRdb keeps in-frame clones, though not all of them. Counted here are approximately 160,000 clones, approximately 71% occurring once; the ten biggest clones make up just under 4.5%. The sequenced sample consisted of PBMCs. Every receptor here comes from a woman aged 18-29 years in good health and CMV-seropositive.

The V and J genes are TRBV2 and TRBJ2-7; 9 positions agree with TRBD1. CDR1 is SNHLY, CDR2 FYNNEI, per germline. The length of the CDR3 is 16 residues. The V and J ends lost 7 bases and 5 bases, in that order; junction bases with no gene match: 15. CDR3 nucleotides: TGTGCCAGCACTCTGGGTACAGGGGGCGGGTTGAACGAGCAGTACTTC. This gives the protein CASTLGTGGGLNEQYF.

This clone turned up a few times. The chain has TRBV18 and TRBJ2-2; 8 positions agree with TRBD1. This CDR3 contains 18 residues. Per germline, CDR1 KGHSH and CDR2 LQKENI. J was trimmed by 3 bases and V by 4 bases; bases with no gene match: 13. The CDR3 bases are TGTGCCAGCTCACGGAAGTCGGACAGGGCTTCTTACACCGGGGAGCTGTTTTTT. It encodes CASSRKSDRASYTGELFF. The full variable domain, completed using reference TRBV18 and TRBJ2-2, is NAGVMQNPRHLVRRRGQEARLRCSPMKGHSHVYWYRQLPEEGLKFMVYLQKENIIDESGMPKERFSAEFPKEGPSILRIQQVVRGDSAAYFCASSRKSDRASYTGELFFGEGSRLTVL.

The chain recombines TRBV5-1 with TRBJ1-6, with TRBD1 as a possible D gene (5 bases). Germline loops: CDR1 SGHRS, CDR2 YFSETQ. V lost 4 bases and J 7 bases, leaving 12 bases between the germline ends. The CDR3 is 14 amino acids. CDR3 sequence: CASSPQGVNSPLHF. The CDR3 DNA reads as TGCGCCAGCAGCCCCCAGGGCGTAAATTCACCCCTCCACTTT. Filled out from reference TRBV5-1 and TRBJ1-6, the complete variable domain reads KAGVTQTPRYLIKTRGQQVTLSCSPISGHRSVSWYQQTPGQGLQFLFEYFSETQRNKGNFPGRFSGRQFSNSRSEMNVSTLELGDSALYLCASSPQGVNSPLHFGNGTRLTVT.

This clone has a handful of counts. V usage is TRBV28 and J usage is TRBJ2-4; perhaps TRBD2 as D (6 bases). Between the trimmed V and J ends, which lost 5 bases and 6 bases, there was a span of 14 bases. Germline V gene data show CDR1 as MDHEN and CDR2 as SYDVKM. The CDR3 has 14 amino acids. CDR3 region: CASSPAGGINIQYF. In DNA, the CDR3 is TGTGCCAGCAGTCCCGCCGGGGGAATAAACATTCAGTACTTC.

The rearrangement links TRBV7-9 to TRBJ1-2, with D possibly being TRBD1 (5 bases). The ends were cut back, 1 base at V and 8 bases at J, with 17 bases in the middle. This CDR3 is built from 15 residues. CDR1 is SEHNR, CDR2 FQNEAQ, per germline (reference sequence). The CDR3 bases are TGTGCCAGCAGCTTAGGGGGACTCCGGGAATACGGCTACACCTTC. It encodes CASSLGGLREYGYTF.

The rearrangement joins TRBV19 to TRBJ1-1; TRBD1 agrees at 7 bases. V was clipped by 1 base and J by 1 base; unmatched bases: 3. The CDR3 consists of 15 residues. Per germline, CDR1 LNHDA and CDR2 SQIVND (reference sequence). The CDR3 spells CASSIVHRGNTEAFF. In DNA form, the CDR3 reads TGTGCCAGTAGTATAGTCCACAGGGGGAACACTGAAGCTTTCTTT. The full variable domain, its missing parts supplied by reference TRBV19 and TRBJ1-1, is DGGITQSPKYLFRKEGQNVTLSCEQNLNHDAMYWYRQDPGQGLRLIYYSQIVNDFQKGDIAEGYSVSREKKESFPLTVTSAQKNPTAFYLCASSIVHRGNTEAFFGQGTRLTVV.

In regard to this clone: The limits of the CDR3 on the DNA are not certain, so only TCRdb's listed CDR3 is given. The V call is TRBV27, the J call TRBJ1-1; the D call of TRBD1 is as the table states it, not checked on the DNA. Germline V lookup: CDR1 MNHEY, CDR2 SMNVEV (reference sequence). The CDR3 contains 13 residues when both ends are counted. This CDR3 is CASSTSDSFRAFF.

This chain uses TRBV5-4 with TRBJ1-1; D is perhaps TRBD1 (5 bases). V was pared by 2 bases and J by 0 bases, with 14 bases between. The CDR3 consists of 16 residues. The V gene's germline CDR1 is SGHNT and CDR2 YYREEE (reference sequence). CDR3 nucleotide sequence: TGTGCCAGCAGCTTTGCAGGGCCCCTAATGAACACTGAAGCTTTCTTT. It specifies CASSFAGPLMNTEAFF. The full variable domain, with the rest looked up from reference TRBV5-4 and TRBJ1-1, is ETGVTQSPTHLIKTRGQQVTLRCSSQSGHNTVSWYQQALGQGPQFIFQYYREEENGRGNFPPRFSGLQFPNYSSELNVNALELDDSALYLCASSFAGPLMNTEAFFGQGTRLTVV.

The chain is built from TRBV9 and TRBJ1-6, with 8 nucleotides matching TRBD1. V was clipped by 0 bases and J by 1 base; unmatched bases: 3. The CDR3 consists of 17 residues. From germline, CDR1 is SGDLS and CDR2 YYNGEE. The CDR3 region is CASSVGQGASYNSPLHF. CDR3 nucleotides: TGTGCCAGCAGCGTAGGTCAGGGGGCGTCCTATAATTCACCCCTCCACTTT.

The chain has TRBV11-2 and TRBJ2-5; a possible D gene is TRBD2 (6 bases). In germline, CDR1 is SGHAT, CDR2 FQNNGV. CDR3 length: 16 amino acids. The V and J ends lost 0 bases and 5 bases respectively, with 16 bases between them. The CDR3 loop is CASSLDRSGGRETQYF. CDR3 sequence (DNA): TGTGCCAGCAGCTTAGATCGGAGCGGAGGGCGGGAGACCCAGTACTTC.

The chain recombines TRBV5-4 with TRBJ1-2; D is perhaps TRBD1 (6 bases). V was trimmed by 3 bases and J by 5 bases, leaving 14 bases between them. The CDR3 is 14 amino acids. Germline V CDR1 and CDR2: SGHNT, YYREEE (reference sequence). The CDR3: CASSWAQGRYGYTF. Written as DNA, the CDR3 is TGTGCCAGCAGCTGGGCACAGGGACGGTATGGCTACACCTTC.

The V and J genes are TRBV6-5 and TRBJ1-1; TRBD1 matches 7 bases. The CDR3 runs 15 residues. With V trimmed by 4 bases and J by 8 bases, 13 bases remained unmatched. The germline gives CDR1 MNHEY, CDR2 SVGAGI. The chain's CDR3 is CASSSGQEGVGEAFF. CDR3 in DNA: TGTGCCAGCAGTTCCGGACAGGAAGGAGTGGGAGAAGCTTTCTTT.

V usage is TRBV27 and J usage is TRBJ2-7; 14 bases are a match to TRBD2. The CDR3 totals 15 residues. V lost 5 bases to trimming and J lost 9 bases; unmatched junction nucleotides: 9. Germline V gene sequence: CDR1 MNHEY, CDR2 SMNVEV (reference sequence). The CDR3 loop is CASSPGLAGVQAQYF. CDR3 in DNA: TGTGCCAGCAGTCCGGGACTAGCGGGAGTCCAAGCGCAGTACTTC.

This rearrangement joins TRBV30 to TRBJ2-5; 7 bases match TRBD2. The V and J ends lost 5 bases and 1 base, in that order; junction bases with no gene match: 13. Germline CDR1 is GTSNPN and CDR2 is SVGIG (reference sequence). The CDR3 has 16 residues. DNA of the CDR3: TGTGCCTGGCCAATTACTAGCGCCTACATCCAAGAGACCCAGTACTTC. This encodes CAWPITSAYIQETQYF. The whole variable domain, filled in from reference TRBV30 and TRBJ2-5, reads SQTIHQWPATLVQPVGSPLSLECTVEGTSNPNLYWYRQAAGRGLQLLFYSVGIGQISSEVPQNLSASRPQDRQFILSSKKLLLSDSGFYLCAWPITSAYIQETQYFGPGTRLLVL.

In its sample, this clone was seen once. This chain connects TRBV19 to TRBJ2-5; 9 positions match TRBD2. The CDR3 has 15 amino acids. J gave up 5 bases and V 7 bases, and 11 bases lay outside the gene matches. Per the germline V gene, CDR1 is LNHDA and CDR2 is SQIVND (reference sequence). The CDR3 loop is CASKEAGGGWETQYF. CDR3 coding DNA: TGTGCCAGTAAGGAAGCGGGAGGCGGGTGGGAGACCCAGTACTTC. Full variable domain (rest looked up from reference TRBV19 and TRBJ2-5): DGGITQSPKYLFRKEGQNVTLSCEQNLNHDAMYWYRQDPGQGLRLIYYSQIVNDFQKGDIAEGYSVSREKKESFPLTVTSAQKNPTAFYLCASKEAGGGWETQYFGPGTRLLVL.

The CDR3 nucleotides are TGCGCCAGCAGTGAGGGACTTGGTTACAACTACGAGCAGTACTTC. Translation: CASSEGLGYNYEQYF. The V gene is TRBV5-1, the J gene TRBJ2-7; weak D call: TRBD2 (6 bases). This CDR3 has 15 amino acids. Trimming cost V 5 bases and J 3 bases, with 18 bases left between them. Germline CDR1 SGHRS, CDR2 YFSETQ.

The chain recombines TRBV7-9 with TRBJ2-3, with TRBD1 identical over 9 bases. V gave up 7 bases and J gave up 3 bases; unmatched junction bases: 14. This CDR3 is 17 amino acids long. Germline V gives CDR1 SEHNR, CDR2 FQNEAQ (reference sequence). Here the CDR3 reads CASTRRGDRVFTDTQYF. For the CDR3, the DNA is TGTGCCAGCACCCGAAGGGGGGACAGGGTGTTTACAGATACGCAGTATTTT.

The CDR3 DNA follows: TGTGCCAGCAGTTTAAAGCAGGTGGATATAGATACGCAGTATTTT. This gives the protein CASSLKQVDIDTQYF. The chain uses TRBV27 and TRBJ2-3; no clear D. Trimming stripped 2 bases from V and 5 bases from J, with 14 bases between. Germline CDR1 MNHEY, CDR2 SMNVEV (reference sequence). CDR3 length: 15 amino acids.

The CDR3 coding sequence is TGTGCCAGCACCTGGACAGGGGGAAGCACTGAAGCTTTCTTT. As protein: CASTWTGGSTEAFF. The J gene is TRBJ1-1, the V gene TRBV6-1; 10 bases are shared with TRBD1. This CDR3 has 14 residues. The germline gives CDR1 MNHNS, CDR2 SASEGT. Losses at the gene ends were 7 bases for V and 4 bases for J; bases not matched to a gene: 6.

This clone was observed once. This CDR3 reads CASSHPTGGIGAFF. DNA of the CDR3: TGTGCCAGTAGCCATCCTACAGGGGGCATTGGAGCTTTCTTT. This chain uses TRBV19 with TRBJ1-1; 9 bases are shared with TRBD1. J gave up 10 bases and V 6 bases, and 12 bases lay outside the gene matches. The CDR3 sequence is 14 residues long. Looked up from germline, CDR1 is LNHDA and CDR2 is SQIVND (reference sequence).

This clone has more than one count but fewer than ten. V and J are TRBV28 and TRBJ2-7, with TRBD1 as a possible D gene (6 bases). The V gene's germline CDR1 is MDHEN and CDR2 SYDVKM. CDR3 length: 13 amino acids. Deletions cut 7 bases from V and 6 bases from J, with 16 bases between. For the CDR3, the DNA is TGTGCCAGCACCGTCAACAGGGATGGCGAGCAGTACTTC. This gives the protein CASTVNRDGEQYF.

A remark on this clone: At one end the junction does not follow the germline gene, possibly because of a read error. The J gene is TRBJ1-1, the V gene TRBV7-9; TRBD1 might be the D (5 bases). CDR1 and CDR2 from the germline V gene are SEHNR and FQNEAQ (reference sequence). The CDR3 loop spans 15 amino acids. CDR3 nucleotide sequence: TGTGCCAGCAGCTTATTCGGGGGAGGGAACGCTGAAGCTTTCTTT. This sequence encodes CASSLFGGGNAEAFF.

The J gene is TRBJ1-2, the V gene TRBV4-3; D is unclear. Trimming left V 1 base short and J 8 bases short, with 14 bases between. This CDR3 region has 14 residues. CDR1 LGHNA and CDR2 YSLEER come from the germline V gene. The DNA of the CDR3 is TGCGCCAGCAGCCAAGTTGAGGCTCCCACGGGCTACACCTTC. Its translation is CASSQVEAPTGYTF.

The chain joins TRBV28 to TRBJ2-5, with 12 positions matching TRBD2. Germline V CDR1 and CDR2: MDHEN, SYDVKM. The CDR3 consists of 17 residues. V shed 3 bases and J 3 bases; nucleotides not matched to a gene: 8. The CDR3 loop is CASSFPSGRAAEETQYF. The CDR3 nucleotides are TGTGCCAGCAGTTTCCCTAGCGGGAGGGCGGCAGAAGAGACCCAGTACTTC.

The chain links TRBV6-6 to TRBJ2-2, with D maybe TRBD1 (5 bases). The CDR3 is 14 residues long. Looked up from germline, CDR1 is MNHNY and CDR2 is SVGAGI (reference sequence). V gave up 4 bases and J gave up 2 bases, with 8 bases separating them. This CDR3 is CASSSQGNTGELFF. The CDR3 DNA reads TGTGCCAGCAGTTCGCAGGGTAACACCGGGGAGCTGTTTTTT.

This sequence joins TRBV5-1 and TRBJ1-5; 8 bases map to TRBD1. V lost 0 bases to trimming and J lost 0 bases; unmatched junction nucleotides: 5. The CDR3 is made up of 17 amino acids. Germline V gene lookup returns CDR1 SGHRS and CDR2 YFSETQ. The CDR3 nucleotides read TGCGCCAGCAGCTTGGGGACAGGGCGAGATAGCAATCAGCCCCAGCATTTT. This gives the protein CASSLGTGRDSNQPQHF.

The V gene is TRBV5-1, the J gene TRBJ2-7; a possible D gene is TRBD1 (6 bases). V was clipped by 5 bases and J by 1 base, with 13 bases between them. CDR1 is SGHRS and CDR2 is YFSETQ in the germline V gene. The CDR3 covers 14 residues. CDR3 DNA: TGCGCCAGCAGTAAACAGGGTTTTTCCTACGAGCAGTACTTC. This translates into CASSKQGFSYEQYF.

The V and J genes are TRBV9 and TRBJ2-5, with 7 nucleotides matching TRBD1. This CDR3 contains 15 residues. In germline, CDR1 is SGDLS, CDR2 YYNGEE. With 4 bases clipped from V and 0 bases from J, the junction kept 6 bases outside the gene matches. This chain's CDR3 is CASSHMGQNQETQYF. DNA of the CDR3: TGTGCCAGCAGCCATATGGGACAGAACCAAGAGACCCAGTACTTC.

CDR3 protein: CASSLMLAGTAEQYF. The CDR3 nucleotides are TGCGCCAGCAGCTTGATGCTAGCGGGGACCGCCGAGCAGTACTTC. J is TRBJ2-7 and V is TRBV5-1; 9 bases fit TRBD2. The V gene end was trimmed by 1 base and the J gene end by 6 bases; junction bases not matched to a gene: 8. From germline, CDR1 is SGHRS and CDR2 YFSETQ. The CDR3 is 15 residues long.

V gene TRBV15 combines with J gene TRBJ1-5, with a weak D call TRBD1 (6 bases). Germline V gene lookup returns CDR1 LNHNV and CDR2 YYDKDF (reference sequence). CDR3 size: 14 residues. Trimming shortened V by 5 bases and J by 5 bases, and 13 bases separated the two germline ends. CDR3 amino acids: CATSEQGWYQPQHF. CDR3 nucleotide sequence: TGTGCCACCAGCGAACAGGGCTGGTATCAGCCCCAGCATTTT.